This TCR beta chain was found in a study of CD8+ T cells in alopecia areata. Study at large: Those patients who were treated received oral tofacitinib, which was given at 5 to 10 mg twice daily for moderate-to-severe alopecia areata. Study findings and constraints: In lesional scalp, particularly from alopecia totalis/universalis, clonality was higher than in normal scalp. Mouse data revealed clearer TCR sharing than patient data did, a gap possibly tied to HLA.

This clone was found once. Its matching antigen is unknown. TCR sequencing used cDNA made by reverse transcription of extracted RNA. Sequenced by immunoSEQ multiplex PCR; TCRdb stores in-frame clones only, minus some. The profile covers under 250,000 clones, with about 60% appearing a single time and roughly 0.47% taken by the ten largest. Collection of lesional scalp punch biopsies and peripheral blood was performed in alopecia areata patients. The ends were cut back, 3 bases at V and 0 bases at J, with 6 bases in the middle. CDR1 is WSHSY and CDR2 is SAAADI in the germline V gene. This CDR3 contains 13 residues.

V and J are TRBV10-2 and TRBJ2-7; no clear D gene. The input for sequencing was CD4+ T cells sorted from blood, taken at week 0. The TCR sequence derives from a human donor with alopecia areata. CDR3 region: CASSDISSYEQYF. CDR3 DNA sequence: TGCGCCAGCAGTGACATCAGCTCCTACGAGCAGTACTTC.